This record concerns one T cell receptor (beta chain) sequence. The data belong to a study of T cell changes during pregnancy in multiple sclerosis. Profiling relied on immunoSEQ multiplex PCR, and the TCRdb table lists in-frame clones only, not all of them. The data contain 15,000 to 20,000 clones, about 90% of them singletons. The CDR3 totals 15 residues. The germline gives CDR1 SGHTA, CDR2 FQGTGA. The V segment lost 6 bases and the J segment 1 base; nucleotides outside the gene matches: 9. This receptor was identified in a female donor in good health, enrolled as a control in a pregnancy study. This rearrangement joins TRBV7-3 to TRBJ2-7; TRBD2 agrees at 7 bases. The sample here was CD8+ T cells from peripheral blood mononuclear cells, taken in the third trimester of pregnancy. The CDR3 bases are TGTGCCAGCAGTCCCATGGGGGGAGGGTCCTACGAGCAGTACTTC. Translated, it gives CASSPMGGGSYEQYF.